In this sample, the clone carrying this T cell receptor beta chain turned up a few times. This entry comes from a study of regulatory T cells in long-lasting Graves disease. Whole-study context: For under 3 months, newly diagnosed Graves' patients had been taking antithyroid drugs.

Germline CDR1 KGHSH, CDR2 LQKENI. The CDR3 has 14 residues. V dropped 0 bases and J dropped 4 bases, with 9 bases sitting between them. Arm-PCR of CDR3 regions and iRepertoire HTBI primers were used to build TCR beta libraries. TCRdb called the multiplex PCR reads again in MiXCR, with one record for every CDR3 protein. The table has just over 600,000 distinct CDR3 sequences, 16% seen once. Time point defined: newly diagnosed GD, antithyroid drugs for less than 3 months. Isolated PBMC RNA provided the starting material for the TCR library. These data were likewise used in another study, on T cells in Graves' hyperthyroidism and ophthalmopathy.

Source: peripheral blood mononuclear cells (PBMCs), taken at new diagnosis, from a patient treated with antithyroid drugs. The rearrangement uses TRBV18 and TRBJ1-2; D ambiguous. The TCR was taken from a woman aged 25 to 45 with Graves disease. The CDR3 region has the DNA TGTGCCAGCTCACCACCTACAAGAATCTATGGCTACACCTTC. Its translation: CASSPPTRIYGYTF.